This T cell receptor beta chain was captured in a study of blood T cell repertoires in COVID-19. Study information: Acute and convalescent COVID-19 specimens originated in the United States, Italy and Spain. T cells, B-cell-depleted T cells, or PBMCs provided the cDNA or gDNA that served as material.

Under the authors' procedure: Reference gene primers were amplified, and this amplification served to estimate nucleated cell counts. The method was immunoSEQ multiplex PCR; TCRdb's version includes in-frame clones alone and lacks a portion of them. Clone size and V and J calls were adopted from that table, with D and trimming inferred from the DNA. The sample contains hundreds of thousands of clones, 65% to 90% of which appear only once. Sequencing was carried out using peripheral blood. This TCR came from a woman aged 70-85 years with COVID-19, enrolled during active disease.

CDR3 bases: TGTGCCAGCAGCCAAACTAGCGGGTCGTCCTACGAGCAGTACTTC. It translates to CASSQTSGSSYEQYF. The rearrangement uses TRBV4-2 and TRBJ2-7; 9 bases are shared with TRBD2. The germline CDR1 and CDR2 sequences are LGHNA and YNFKEQ. V dropped 2 bases and J dropped 1; count of bases not matched to a gene: 3. The CDR3 totals 15 residues.